Given below is one TCR beta chain in context. Its antigen is not identified. The CDR3 runs 14 residues. CDR1 is SGHDN, CDR2 FVKESK, per germline. Trimming shortened V by 0 bases and J by 4 bases, and 9 bases separated the two germline ends. TCRdb's table, derived via immunoSEQ multiplex PCR, lists solely in-frame clones and lacks some. The sample lists some 70,000 clones, roughly 90% occurring once. This sample is part of a study of stem cell transplantation in POMP-related autoinflammatory disease. Study-level points and caveats: In patients with PRAID, every analyzed T-cell subset tended to show lower diversity and higher clonality.

Specimen: CD4+ T cells from PBMCs, collected after stem cell transplantation. V usage is TRBV14 and J usage is TRBJ1-2; D is unresolved. This clonotype was sampled from a human patient with POMP-related autoinflammation and immune dysregulation (PRAID). Some T cells here may be from the graft donor. The CDR3 region is CASSQEGRFYGYTF. The DNA for the CDR3 is TGTGCCAGCAGCCAAGAGGGCCGGTTCTATGGCTACACCTTC.